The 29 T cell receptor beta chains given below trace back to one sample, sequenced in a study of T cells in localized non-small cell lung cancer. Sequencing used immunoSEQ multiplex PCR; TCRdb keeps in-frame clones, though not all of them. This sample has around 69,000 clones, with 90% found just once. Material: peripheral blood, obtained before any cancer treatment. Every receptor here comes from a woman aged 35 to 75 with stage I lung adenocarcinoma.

CDR3 bases: TGTGCCAGCAGTATGGACAGGTTGGGTCAAGAGACCCAGTACTTC. Amino acids: CASSMDRLGQETQYF. The chain links TRBV28 to TRBJ2-5; TRBD1 matches 7 bases. This CDR3 has 15 amino acids. Germline V gives CDR1 MDHEN, CDR2 SYDVKM. V dropped 5 bases and J dropped 2; count of bases not matched to a gene: 8.

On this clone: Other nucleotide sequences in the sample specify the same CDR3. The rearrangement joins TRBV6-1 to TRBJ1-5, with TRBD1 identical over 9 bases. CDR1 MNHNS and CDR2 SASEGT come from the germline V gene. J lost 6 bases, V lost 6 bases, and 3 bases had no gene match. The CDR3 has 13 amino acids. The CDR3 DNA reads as TGTGCCAGCAGCACAGGGGGCGGTCAGCCCCAGCATTTT. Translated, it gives CASSTGGGQPQHF.

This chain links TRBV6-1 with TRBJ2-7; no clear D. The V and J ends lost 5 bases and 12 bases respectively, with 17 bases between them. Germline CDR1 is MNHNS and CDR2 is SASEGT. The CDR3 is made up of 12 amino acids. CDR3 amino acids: CASSPTPGSGYF. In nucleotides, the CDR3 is TGTGCCAGCAGTCCAACTCCGGGCTCGGGGTACTTC.

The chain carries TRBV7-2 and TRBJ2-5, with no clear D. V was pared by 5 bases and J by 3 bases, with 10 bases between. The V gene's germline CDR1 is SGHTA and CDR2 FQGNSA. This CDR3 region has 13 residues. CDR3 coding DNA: TGTGCCAGCAGCCCTTCTACAGAAGAGACCCAGTACTTC. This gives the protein CASSPSTEETQYF.

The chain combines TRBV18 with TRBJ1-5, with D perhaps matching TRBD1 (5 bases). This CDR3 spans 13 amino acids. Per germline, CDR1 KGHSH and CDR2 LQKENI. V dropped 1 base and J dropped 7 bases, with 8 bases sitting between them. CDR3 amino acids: CASSPQGWQPQHF. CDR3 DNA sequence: TGTGCCAGCTCACCACAGGGGTGGCAGCCCCAGCATTTT.

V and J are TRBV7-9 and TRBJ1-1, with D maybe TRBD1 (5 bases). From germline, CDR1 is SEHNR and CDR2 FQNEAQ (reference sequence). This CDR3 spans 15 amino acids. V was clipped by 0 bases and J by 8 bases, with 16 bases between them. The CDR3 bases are TGTGCCAGCAGCTTAGCGCAGGGCCCTCGAGAGGAAGCTTTCTTT. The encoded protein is CASSLAQGPREEAFF.

This CDR3 reads CASSWGKGHAFF. CDR3 sequence (DNA): TGTGCCAGCAGCTGGGGTAAGGGGCACGCTTTCTTT. J is TRBJ1-1 and V is TRBV5-6; possible D gene TRBD1, 5 bases. Trimming shortened V by 3 bases and J by 11 bases, and 14 bases separated the two germline ends. This CDR3 has 12 amino acids. Germline CDR1 reads SGHDT; CDR2 reads YYEEEE.

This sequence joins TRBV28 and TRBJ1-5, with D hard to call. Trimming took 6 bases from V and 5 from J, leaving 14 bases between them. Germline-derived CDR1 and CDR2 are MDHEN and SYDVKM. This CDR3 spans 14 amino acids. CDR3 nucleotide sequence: TGTGCCAGCAGCCTAATGAGCGTCTATCAGCCCCAGCATTTT. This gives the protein CASSLMSVYQPQHF.

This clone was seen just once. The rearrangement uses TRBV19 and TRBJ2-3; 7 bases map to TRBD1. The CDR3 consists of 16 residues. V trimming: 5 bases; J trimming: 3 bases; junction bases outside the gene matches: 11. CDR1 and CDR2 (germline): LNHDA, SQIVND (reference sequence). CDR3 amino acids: CASSPFLGQRTDTQYF. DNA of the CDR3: TGTGCCAGTAGTCCCTTTTTGGGACAGAGAACAGATACGCAGTATTTT.

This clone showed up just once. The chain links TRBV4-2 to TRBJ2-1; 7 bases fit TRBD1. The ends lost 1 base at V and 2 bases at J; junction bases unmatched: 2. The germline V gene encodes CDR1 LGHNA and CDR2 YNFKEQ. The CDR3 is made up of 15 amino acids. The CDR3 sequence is CASSQGQGPYNEQFF. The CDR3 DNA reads TGTGCCAGCAGCCAAGGACAGGGACCCTACAATGAGCAGTTCTTC.

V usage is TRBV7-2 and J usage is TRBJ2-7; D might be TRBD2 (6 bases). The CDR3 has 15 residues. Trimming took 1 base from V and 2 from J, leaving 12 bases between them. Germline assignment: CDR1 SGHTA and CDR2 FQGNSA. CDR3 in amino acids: CASSLVIAVTYEQYF. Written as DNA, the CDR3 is TGTGCCAGCAGCTTAGTAATAGCGGTCACCTACGAGCAGTACTTC.

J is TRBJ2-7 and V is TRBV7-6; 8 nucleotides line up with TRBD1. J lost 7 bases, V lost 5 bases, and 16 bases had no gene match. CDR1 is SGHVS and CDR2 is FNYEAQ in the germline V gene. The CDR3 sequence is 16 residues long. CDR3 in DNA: TGTGCCAGCAGCCCAGGAGGACAGGGCTTGGTGTGGGAGCAGTACTTC. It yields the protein CASSPGGQGLVWEQYF.

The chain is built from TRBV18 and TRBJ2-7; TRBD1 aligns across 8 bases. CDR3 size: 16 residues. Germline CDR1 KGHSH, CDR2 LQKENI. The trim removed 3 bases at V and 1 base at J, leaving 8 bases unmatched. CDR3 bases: TGTGCCAGCTCACCGATTTCCGGGACAGGTTCCTACGAGCAGTACTTC. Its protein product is CASSPISGTGSYEQYF.

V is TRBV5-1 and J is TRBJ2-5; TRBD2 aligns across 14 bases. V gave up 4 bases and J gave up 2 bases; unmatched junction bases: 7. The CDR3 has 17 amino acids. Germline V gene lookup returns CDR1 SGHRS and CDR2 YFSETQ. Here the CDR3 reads CASSPGTSGSRQETQYF. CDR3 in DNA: TGCGCCAGCAGCCCGGGGACTAGCGGGAGTCGGCAAGAGACCCAGTACTTC.

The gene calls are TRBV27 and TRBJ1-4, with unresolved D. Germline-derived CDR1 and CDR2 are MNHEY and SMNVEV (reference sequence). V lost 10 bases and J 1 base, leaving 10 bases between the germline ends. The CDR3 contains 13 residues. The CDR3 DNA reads TGTGCCACTTCACAGAGAACTAATGAAAAACTGTTTTTT. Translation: CATSQRTNEKLFF. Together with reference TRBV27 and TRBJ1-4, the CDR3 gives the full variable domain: EAQVTQNPRYLITVTGKKLTVTCSQNMNHEYMSWYRQDPGLGLRQIYYSMNVEVTDKGDVPEGYKVSRKEKRNFPLILESPSPNQTSLYFCATSQRTNEKLFFGSGTQLSVL.

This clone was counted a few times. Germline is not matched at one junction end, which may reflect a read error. The CDR3 loop is CASSEVLDYRYYSPLHF. The CDR3 DNA reads TGTGCCAGCAGTGAAGTACTGGACTACCGCTATTATTCACCCCTCCACTTT. V and J are TRBV2 and TRBJ1-6; D call uncertain. Germline loops: CDR1 SNHLY, CDR2 FYNNEI. This CDR3 is built from 17 residues.

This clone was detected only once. The CDR3 is CASSLLVTTNTGELFF. The CDR3 DNA sequence: TGCGCCAGCAGCTTGCTCGTGACAACGAACACCGGGGAGCTGTTTTTT. The rearrangement links TRBV5-1 to TRBJ2-2; D not certain. V was clipped by 1 base and J by 0 bases, with 10 bases between them. Germline loops: CDR1 SGHRS, CDR2 YFSETQ. The CDR3 has 16 residues. The full variable domain, with the rest looked up from reference TRBV5-1 and TRBJ2-2, is KAGVTQTPRYLIKTRGQQVTLSCSPISGHRSVSWYQQTPGQGLQFLFEYFSETQRNKGNFPGRFSGRQFSNSRSEMNVSTLELGDSALYLCASSLLVTTNTGELFFGEGSRLTVL.

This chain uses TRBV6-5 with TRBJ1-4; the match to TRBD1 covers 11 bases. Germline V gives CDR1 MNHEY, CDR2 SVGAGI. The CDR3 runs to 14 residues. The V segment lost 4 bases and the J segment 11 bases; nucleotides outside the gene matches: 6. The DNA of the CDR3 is TGTGCCAGCAGTTGGACAGGGGGCAATGGGAAACTGTTTTTT. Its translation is CASSWTGGNGKLFF.

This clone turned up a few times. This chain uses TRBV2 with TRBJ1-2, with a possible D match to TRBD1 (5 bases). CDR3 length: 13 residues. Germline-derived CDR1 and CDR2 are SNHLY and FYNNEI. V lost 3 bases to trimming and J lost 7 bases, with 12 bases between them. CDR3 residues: CASSEGREAGYTF. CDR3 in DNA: TGTGCCAGCAGTGAGGGCAGGGAAGCTGGCTACACCTTC. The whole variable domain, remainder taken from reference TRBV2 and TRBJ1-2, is EPEVTQTPSHQVTQMGQEVILRCVPISNHLYFYWYRQILGQKVEFLVSFYNNEISEKSEIFDDQFSVERPDGSNFTLKIRSTKLEDSAMYFCASSEGREAGYTFGSGTRLTVV.

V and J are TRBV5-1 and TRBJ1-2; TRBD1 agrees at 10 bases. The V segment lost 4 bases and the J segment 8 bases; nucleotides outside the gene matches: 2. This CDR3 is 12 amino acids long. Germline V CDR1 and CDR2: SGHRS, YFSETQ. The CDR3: CASSGGQGGYTF. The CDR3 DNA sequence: TGCGCCAGCAGCGGGGGACAGGGGGGCTACACCTTC.

As DNA, the CDR3 is TGTGCCAGCAGCTTGGGTGGGTCAAACGAGCAGTACTTC. Amino acids: CASSLGGSNEQYF. J is TRBJ2-7 and V is TRBV5-4; the D is unclear. Looked up from germline, CDR1 is SGHNT and CDR2 is YYREEE (reference sequence). CDR3 length: 13 amino acids. The ends were cut back, 0 bases at V and 5 bases at J, with 9 bases in the middle.

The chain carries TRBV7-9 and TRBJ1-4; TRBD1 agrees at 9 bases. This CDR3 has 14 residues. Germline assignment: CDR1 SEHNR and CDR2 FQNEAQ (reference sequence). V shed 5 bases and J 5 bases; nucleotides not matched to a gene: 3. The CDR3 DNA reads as TGTGCCAGCAGCGGGGACAGGGTAAATGAAAAACTGTTTTTT. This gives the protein CASSGDRVNEKLFF.

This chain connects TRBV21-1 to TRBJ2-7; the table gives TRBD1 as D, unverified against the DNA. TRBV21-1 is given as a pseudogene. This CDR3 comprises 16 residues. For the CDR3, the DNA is TGTGCCAGCAGCAAAGCCGACAGGGGGCTCCCCTACGAGCAGTACTTC. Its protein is CASSKADRGLPYEQYF.

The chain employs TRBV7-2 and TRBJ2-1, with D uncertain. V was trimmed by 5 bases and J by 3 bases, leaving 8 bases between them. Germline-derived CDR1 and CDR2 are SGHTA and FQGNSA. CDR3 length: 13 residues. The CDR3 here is CASSPDNYNEQFF. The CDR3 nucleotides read TGTGCCAGCAGCCCTGACAACTACAATGAGCAGTTCTTC.

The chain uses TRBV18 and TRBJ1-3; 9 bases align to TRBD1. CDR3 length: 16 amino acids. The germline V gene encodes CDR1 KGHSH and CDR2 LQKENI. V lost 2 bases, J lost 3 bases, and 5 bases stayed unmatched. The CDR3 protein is CASSPTDRGSGNTIYF. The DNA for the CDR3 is TGTGCCAGCTCACCAACCGACAGGGGGAGTGGAAACACCATATATTTT.

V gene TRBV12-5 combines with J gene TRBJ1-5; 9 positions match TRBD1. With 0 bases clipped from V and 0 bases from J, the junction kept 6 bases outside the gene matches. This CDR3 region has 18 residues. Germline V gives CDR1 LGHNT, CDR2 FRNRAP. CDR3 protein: CASGLVPRTGDSNQPQHF. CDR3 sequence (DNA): TGTGCTAGTGGTTTGGTCCCTAGGACAGGGGATAGCAATCAGCCCCAGCATTTT.

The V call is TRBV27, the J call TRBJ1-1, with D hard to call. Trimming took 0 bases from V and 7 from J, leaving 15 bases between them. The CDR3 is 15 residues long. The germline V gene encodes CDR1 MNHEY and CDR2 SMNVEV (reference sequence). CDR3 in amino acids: CASSLSTVRFDEAFF. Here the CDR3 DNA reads TGTGCCAGCAGTTTATCCACAGTGCGCTTTGATGAAGCTTTCTTT.

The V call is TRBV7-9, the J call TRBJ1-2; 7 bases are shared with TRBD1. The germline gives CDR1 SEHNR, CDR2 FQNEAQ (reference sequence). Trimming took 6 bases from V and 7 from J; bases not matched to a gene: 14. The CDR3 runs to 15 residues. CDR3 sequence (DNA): TGTGCCAGCAGAGCCAACCGGGACAGAACTGTTGGCTACACCTTC. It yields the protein CASRANRDRTVGYTF.

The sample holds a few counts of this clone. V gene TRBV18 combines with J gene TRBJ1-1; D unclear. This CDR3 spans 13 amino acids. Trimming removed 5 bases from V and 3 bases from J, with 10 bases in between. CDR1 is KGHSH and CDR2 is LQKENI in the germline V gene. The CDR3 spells CASSFSSDTEAFF. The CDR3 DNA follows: TGTGCCAGCTCATTTAGCTCGGACACTGAAGCTTTCTTT.